Below are 22 T cell receptor beta chains sequenced from a single sample in a study of metastatic and nonmetastatic thyroid tumors. With MiXCR, TCRdb reprocessed the PCR reads. The data contain 35,000 to 45,000 clones, about 3.3% of them singletons. Among the patients, none had received any treatment before thyroid surgery. Material for sequencing was blood. The receptor source for this set is a female donor with papillary thyroid cancer or a benign thyroid nodule (not recorded which). Some clones in this sample may be carry-over from other donors' samples.

This clone was detected ten times or more. The chain employs TRBV7-3 and TRBJ1-2; a weak D match, TRBD1 (6 bases). The CDR3 runs 13 residues. Looked up from germline, CDR1 is SGHTA and CDR2 is FQGTGA. CDR3 loop: CGKGGGVNYGYTF. The CDR3 DNA is TGTGGTAAGGGGGGGGGGGTTAACTATGGCTACACCTTC.

This clone was detected many times. This chain links TRBV12-3 or TRBV12-4 with TRBJ2-7; tentatively, D is TRBD2 (6 bases). The CDR3 sequence is 13 residues long. V lost 0 bases and J lost 9, with 12 bases in between. In DNA, the CDR3 is TGTGCCAGCAGTTTAGCAAGGGACTTGCCGCAGTACTTC. Protein sequence: CASSLARDLPQYF.

In this sample, this clone turned up many times. The genes are TRBV12-3 or TRBV12-4 and TRBJ1-4, with a weak D call TRBD1 (6 bases). The V gene lost 5 bases and the J gene lost 6 bases, with 7 bases spanning the gap. CDR3 length equals 12 residues. The CDR3 protein is CASSRTDEKLFF. Here the CDR3 DNA reads TGTGCCAGCAGTCGGACAGATGAAAAACTGTTTTTT.

This clone was detected many times. The CDR3 DNA reads TGTGCCACCAGTGATCCGGGACTCCAAGAGACCCAGTACTTC. This translates into CATSDPGLQETQYF. The chain combines TRBV24-1 with TRBJ2-5, with D perhaps matching TRBD2 (6 bases). V shed 3 bases and J shed 1 base, with 8 bases lying between them. This CDR3 is 14 amino acids long. Germline assignment: CDR1 KGHDR and CDR2 SFDVKD.

This clone has just a few counts. The chain is built from TRBV6-1 and TRBJ2-2; D not certain. CDR1 and CDR2 (germline): MNHNS, SASEGT. Trimming pared 8 bases from V and 8 bases from J, leaving 18 bases between. CDR3 length equals 14 residues. CDR3 coding DNA: TGTGCCAGCGGAACTTTGGTGGTAGATGGGGAGCTGTTTTTT. Translating it yields CASGTLVVDGELFF.

This clone was detected ten times or more. The chain joins TRBV29-1 to TRBJ2-1; 9 nucleotides align to TRBD2. Germline CDR1 reads SQVTM; CDR2 reads ANQGSEA. J lost 5 bases, V lost 3 bases, and 5 bases had no gene match. The CDR3 has 14 residues. The CDR3, as DNA: TGCAGCGTTGATGGGGTAGCGGGGGACAATGAGCAGTTCTTC. This encodes CSVDGVAGDNEQFF.

This clone was seen more than once but under ten times. The chain has TRBV6-1 and TRBJ2-3, with TRBD2 matching over 12 bases. CDR3 size: 16 residues. Per the germline V gene, CDR1 is MNHNS and CDR2 is SASEGT. V lost 2 bases and J lost 5; bases outside the gene matches: 5. The CDR3 nucleotides read TGTGCCAGCAGTGAAAGACTAGCGGGAGTCAAAGATACGCAGTATTTT. It translates to CASSERLAGVKDTQYF.

This clone was counted only a few times. V is TRBV9 and J is TRBJ2-5; TRBD2 matches at 8 bases. V shed 3 bases, J shed 8 bases, and the junction held 15 bases outside the gene matches. The CDR3 has 16 residues. Germline values: CDR1 SGDLS, CDR2 YYNGEE. The CDR3: CASSAGTGGDRDTQYF. In DNA form, the CDR3 reads TGTGCCAGCAGCGCGGGGACCGGGGGGGATAGGGATACCCAGTACTTC.

This clone occurred many times. The chain couples TRBV14 to TRBJ1-2; D unclear. The V gene lost 0 bases and the J gene lost 7 bases, with 9 bases spanning the gap. The CDR3 contains 13 residues. CDR1 SGHDN and CDR2 FVKESK come from the germline V gene. The CDR3 loop is CASSQDRVFGYTF. As DNA, the CDR3 is TGTGCCAGCAGCCAAGATCGGGTCTTTGGCTACACCTTC. Variable domain in full (rest from reference TRBV14 and TRBJ1-2): EAGVTQFPSHSVIEKGQTVTLRCDPISGHDNLYWYRRVMGKEIKFLLHFVKESKQDESGMPNNRFLAERTGGTYSTLKVQPAELEDSGVYFCASSQDRVFGYTFGSGTRLTVV.

The V gene is TRBV7-2, the J gene TRBJ2-7; D perhaps matches TRBD1 (5 bases). Germline V CDR1 and CDR2: SGHTA, FQGNSA. This CDR3 has 14 residues. The germline V and J ends were trimmed by 7 bases and 5 bases, with 18 bases remaining between them. The CDR3 DNA reads as TGTGCCAGCATCCTTGGCCCAGGGATCCACGAGCAGTACTTC. Protein sequence: CASILGPGIHEQYF. Using reference TRBV7-2 and TRBJ2-7 for the parts outside the CDR3, the full variable domain is GAGVSQSPSNKVTEKGKDVELRCDPISGHTALYWYRQSLGQGLEFLIYFQGNSAPDKSGLPSDRFSAERTGGSVSTLTIQRTQQEDSAVYLCASILGPGIHEQYFGPGTRLTVT.

This clone was observed at least ten times. Relative to the germline gene, one junction end is altered; a read error may explain this. This sample includes further DNA sequences coding for the same CDR3. This chain links TRBV20-1 with TRBJ1-2; possibly TRBD1 for D (6 bases). The CDR3 runs to 12 residues. Germline CDR1 is DFQATT and CDR2 is SNEGSKA (reference sequence). The CDR3 nucleotides are TGCAGTGCGCGAGGGACAAATAATGGCTATACCTTC. Amino acids: CSARGTNNGYTF.

This clone was detected ten times or more. Possible read error: a much larger clone is one base away. The chain uses TRBV6-1 and TRBJ2-7; D may be TRBD2 (6 bases). The germline gives CDR1 MNHNS, CDR2 SASEGT. The V gene lost 2 bases and the J gene lost 6 bases, with 14 bases spanning the gap. The CDR3 extends over 14 amino acids. CDR3 DNA sequence: TGTGCCAGCAGTGAACTTGGAGGGAGGTGCGAGCAGTACTTC. Translation gives CASSELGGRCEQYF.

In its sample, this clone was seen many times. The rearrangement uses TRBV14 and TRBJ2-1; TRBD2 matches 10 bases. The length of the CDR3 is 18 residues. Germline-derived CDR1 and CDR2 are SGHDN and FVKESK. V lost 4 bases to trimming and J lost 4 bases; unmatched junction nucleotides: 13. CDR3 coding DNA: TGTGCCAGCAGCCCCACTACGTCCGGGACTAGCGCATACAATGAGCAGTTCTTC. The encoded protein is CASSPTTSGTSAYNEQFF.

Written as DNA, the CDR3 is TGCAGTGCTAGAACGGGAAAGGTAGTGGATGGCTACACCTTC. It yields the protein CSARTGKVVDGYTF. V usage is TRBV20-1 and J usage is TRBJ1-2, with D unresolved. The CDR3 spans 14 residues. V gave up 2 bases and J gave up 6 bases, with 16 bases separating them. CDR1 DFQATT and CDR2 SNEGSKA come from the germline V gene (reference sequence).

This clone was seen a handful of times. This chain links TRBV7-9 with TRBJ1-2; D is undetermined. CDR1 and CDR2 (germline): SEHNR, FQNEAQ (reference sequence). The CDR3 extends over 15 amino acids. V lost 2 bases and J lost 3, with 13 bases in between. The CDR3 loop is CASSLTRVSYYGYTF. DNA for the CDR3: TGTGCCAGCAGCTTAACGAGGGTCTCCTACTATGGCTACACCTTC.

V is TRBV6-5 and J is TRBJ2-7, with 8 bases matching TRBD2. Unmatched junction bases numbered 10, after V lost 0 bases and J lost 3 bases. Germline V gene lookup returns CDR1 MNHEY and CDR2 SVGAGI. The CDR3 runs to 17 residues. The CDR3 coding sequence is TGTGCCAGCAGTTACTCCGGCCGGGAGGGAATCAACTACGAGCAGTACTTC. Amino acid sequence: CASSYSGREGINYEQYF.

This clone was counted at least ten times. The chain is built from TRBV5-1 and TRBJ2-1, with TRBD2 identical over 9 bases. The CDR3 covers 15 residues. V gave up 2 bases and J gave up 2 bases; unmatched junction bases: 2. Germline assignment: CDR1 SGHRS and CDR2 YFSETQ. The CDR3 DNA sequence: TGCGCCAGCAGCTTTAGCGGGAGCCCCTACAATGAGCAGTTCTTC. Its translation is CASSFSGSPYNEQFF.

In DNA form, the CDR3 reads TGTGCCAGCAGTAAAGGACTAGCGGGAAACGAGCAGTACTTC. Amino acid sequence: CASSKGLAGNEQYF. V and J are TRBV5-4 and TRBJ2-7, with 12 bases matching TRBD2. The length of the CDR3 is 14 residues. Germline V lookup: CDR1 SGHNT, CDR2 YYREEE (reference sequence). V was clipped by 5 bases and J by 5 bases; unmatched bases: 5.

V and J are TRBV28 and TRBJ1-1; D gene ambiguous. V gave up 6 bases and J gave up 0 bases, with 14 bases separating them. The CDR3 is made up of 15 amino acids. Germline V gene sequence: CDR1 MDHEN, CDR2 SYDVKM. CDR3 loop: CASSRDMGMNTEAFF. In DNA form, the CDR3 reads TGTGCCAGCAGCCGTGACATGGGCATGAACACTGAAGCTTTCTTT.

This clone was counted at least ten times. This chain joins TRBV12-3 or TRBV12-4 and TRBJ2-3, with TRBD2 identical over 9 bases. The V segment lost 6 bases and the J segment 3 bases; nucleotides outside the gene matches: 4. The CDR3 runs 14 residues. CDR3 region: CASSPTSGTDTQYF. The CDR3 bases are TGTGCCAGCAGCCCAACTAGCGGGACAGATACGCAGTATTTT.

Remarks on this clone: A read error may account for a junction end that differs from germline. The genes are TRBV10-3 and TRBJ2-7, with TRBD2 matching 10 bases. CDR3 length equals 15 residues. Germline V lookup: CDR1 ENHRY, CDR2 SYGVKD. The CDR3 sequence: CATSEGTSETYEQYF. CDR3 bases: TGTGCCACCAGTGAAGGGACTAGCGAGACGTACGAGCAGTACTTC.

This clone was recorded many times. This chain connects TRBV7-9 to TRBJ2-2, with D perhaps matching TRBD2 (6 bases). CDR1 is SEHNR and CDR2 is FQNEAQ in the germline V gene (reference sequence). V lost 7 bases and J 3 bases, leaving 15 bases between the germline ends. The CDR3 consists of 15 residues. CDR3 DNA sequence: TGTGCCAGCACCCCTCCGGGGGTTTACACCGGGGAGCTGTTTTTT. This sequence encodes CASTPPGVYTGELFF.